Here is one T cell receptor beta chain with its context. Its antigen is not known. The junction does not match germline at one end; this may be a read error. The observed sequence ends 3 residues before the CDR3 terminus, with the missing tail filled in from the germline J gene. Germline CDR1 reads SGHVS; CDR2 reads FNYEAQ. The CDR3 length is 15 residues. The data derive from a study of T cells in women clearing cervical HPV infection. Overall study context: HLA type could not be excluded as a confounder.

MY09/MY11 PCR detected cervical HPV DNA; dot-blot assigned genotypes. Assay used: immunoSEQ multiplex PCR; TCRdb lists only in-frame clones, some missing. This sample contains almost 20,000 clones. Whole-study findings and limits: Unknown T-cell numbers per sample may underlie the richness differences. CIN3+ cases had significantly higher TCR richness than controls; evenness did not differ.

Sequencing used blood buffy coat. This receptor was identified in a woman between 18 and 69 years old with a cervical HPV16 infection that either progressed to CIN3+ or cleared (not recorded which). The V call is TRBV7-6, the J call TRBJ1-2; maybe TRBD1 (6 bases). The DNA read from the CDR3 is TGTGCCGGCAGCTTAACGGGAGGGGGTGACTATGGC. Its translation is CAGSLTGGGDYG. The complete CDR3 sequence is CAGSLTGGGDYGYTF.